A selection of T cell receptor beta chains follows, all from one sample in a study of technical replicates of blood from a handful of donors. Produced via immunoSEQ multiplex PCR; TCRdb's table is partial and in-frame only. This table has roughly 60,000 clones, about nine tenths appearing once. Sequencing used PBMCs. These receptors were collected from a human donor in good health. Some clones in this sample may be carry-over from other donors' samples. The conserved cysteine and the conserved F or W are not part of the CDR3 here. The D gene is left open where the match is weak. Clone size, where shown, is once, few, many, or a class for clones that have expanded.

cdr3_aa,v_call,d_call,clone_size
ASSRVARTGGSGANVLT,TRBV4-1,TRBD1,NA
ASMGSPVETQY,TRBV19,NA,NA
ASSDSSSGVNEQF,TRBV6-4,TRBD2,NA
ASSPEGQEWLALH,TRBV27,TRBD1,NA
SVEASPRGNGYT,TRBV29-1,TRBD1,NA
ASSQDTALADRVYGYT,TRBV4-3,TRBD1,NA
ASRDQGARDIQY,TRBV6-1,TRBD1,NA
ASSSISTQY,TRBV7-2,NA,NA
ASRTGSRNTIY,TRBV6-1,NA,NA
ASSPDRGRIRGYT,TRBV11-2,TRBD1,NA
ASSEAPGYSPLH,TRBV6-1,NA,NA
AWSVTGGYTGELF,TRBV30,TRBD2,NA
ASAYGIGQNTEAF,TRBV12-5,NA,NA
ASRPGQGVTGTDTQY,TRBV2,TRBD1,NA
ASSYRGTGVGEAF,TRBV6-5,TRBD1,NA
ARKMGDRSLNEQF,TRBV27,TRBD1,NA
ASSLAAISLAGYNEQF,TRBV11-2,TRBD2,NA
ASSPTLQGQGSPLH,TRBV9,NA,NA
ASSSRGWDRGRPGELF,TRBV9,TRBD1,NA
ASSLVYDTSGRRGEQY,TRBV7-2,TRBD2,NA
ASSQLSGTNEKLF,TRBV5-4,NA,NA
ASSHRTGATYEQY,TRBV4-1,TRBD1,once
ASSLVHGTNTGELF,TRBV7-2,NA,NA
ASSQETGGREQY,TRBV4-2,TRBD1,NA
ASSLNRDSYGYT,TRBV5-1,NA,NA
ASSYGTGSTDTQY,TRBV6-5,TRBD1,NA
ASSSGTGVNTEAF,TRBV5-4,TRBD1,NA
ASSQARQGSSYNSPLH,TRBV4-3,TRBD1,NA
ASSEAYRGKGQPQH,TRBV2,TRBD1,NA
ASSLGRGAGTDTQY,TRBV5-4,TRBD2,NA
ASSPRGQGSQPQH,TRBV7-9,TRBD1,once
ASSLGPGGPATSYEQY,TRBV5-1,TRBD2,NA
ASSWGQGIPDTQY,TRBV2,TRBD1,NA
ASSLLSRVTEAF,TRBV28,NA,NA
ASSLNTGGNEQF,TRBV27,TRBD1,NA
ASSYIPGGENEQY,TRBV19,TRBD1,NA
ASSPQGISNGYT,TRBV27,NA,NA
ASSYSSGLGRQH,TRBV6-5,NA,NA
AASPWEQGNYGYT,TRBV10-3,NA,NA
ASNTRVDGYT,TRBV19,NA,NA
ASSLRLAGDGEQY,TRBV18,TRBD2,NA
ASSLTSGIGPDTQY,TRBV7-3,TRBD2,NA
ASSQGGTGSSPLH,TRBV4-3,TRBD1,NA
AMGTGGLNNEQF,TRBV10-3,TRBD1,NA
ASSPGLTYGYT,TRBV6-5,NA,once
ASSPDRGDSYNSPLH,TRBV4-1,TRBD1,NA
ASSQGAGTGPYEQY,TRBV4-1,TRBD1,NA
ASSASGTRPEQY,TRBV9,TRBD2,NA
AWSPLSYEQY,TRBV30,NA,NA
ASSDGSYEQY,TRBV2,NA,NA
ASSPGEAGELF,TRBV5-1,NA,NA